Each of the 30 T cell receptor beta chains below was sequenced from the same sample in a study of CD8+ T cells in alopecia areata. Cells that came from pooled cutaneous lymph nodes were sorted using CD4, CD8alpha, NKG2D, NKG2ACE and other markers. Reverse transcribed after extraction, RNA yielded cDNA as the sequencing template. The protocol was immunoSEQ multiplex PCR, while the TCRdb copy is restricted to in-frame clones and leaves out a portion. This sample includes roughly 260,000 clones with no singletons; its ten biggest clones take up 1.2%. Specimen: CD4+ T cells sorted from a lymph node. The receptors derive from a C3H/HeJ mouse with alopecia areata. The mice in this strain carry MHC haplotype H2-k.

Turning to this clone: Gene labels here are mouse ones. The read falls 4 residues short of the CDR3 end, and the missing part is taken from the germline J gene. This chain links TRBV31 with TRBJ2-1; the match to TRBD2 covers 11 bases. The CDR3 covers 13 residues. The V gene's germline CDR1 is GKSSPN and CDR2 SITVG. The V segment lost 8 bases and the J segment 5 bases; nucleotides outside the gene matches: 5. The CDR3 reads CAQRLGGDAEQFF. The sequenced part of the CDR3 DNA is TGTGCCCAACGACTGGGGGGGGATGCT.

About this clone: Germline and genes: mouse. The read halts 4 residues ahead of the CDR3 end, with the missing end drawn from the germline J gene. The chain employs TRBV13-1 and TRBJ2-5; 8 positions agree with TRBD2. Germline lookup yields CDR1 NSHNY and CDR2 SYGAGN. CDR3 length: 16 amino acids. V dropped 2 bases and J dropped 0; count of bases not matched to a gene: 5. The DNA read from the CDR3 is TGTGCCAGCAGTGAGCCTGGGGGGCACAACCAAGAC. Translated, it gives CASSEPGGHNQD. The full CDR3 protein reads CASSEPGGHNQDTQYF.

Comments on this clone: Gene names follow the mouse nomenclature. The read ends 4 residues before the CDR3 terminus; that terminus is restored from the germline J gene. This chain uses TRBV19 with TRBJ2-7; TRBD2 agrees at 12 bases. Germline lookup yields CDR1 FNHDT and CDR2 SITEND (reference sequence). CDR3 size: 15 residues. V lost 2 bases to trimming and J lost 0 bases; unmatched junction nucleotides: 0. The CDR3 DNA, read in part, is TGTGCCAGCAGTATGGACTGGGGGGGCTCCTAT. Its translation is CASSMDWGGSY. From start to end, the CDR3 is CASSMDWGGSYEQYF.

This clone has just a few counts. Genes here carry mouse names. The read comes to an end 4 residues before the CDR3 does, leaving the germline J gene to fill in the end. The V gene is TRBV13-2, the J gene TRBJ1-1, with a weak D call TRBD1 (5 bases). V was cut by 3 bases and J by 1 base, with 10 bases left in between. This CDR3 spans 14 amino acids. Germline V gene lookup returns CDR1 NNHNN and CDR2 SYGAGS (reference sequence). The sequenced part of the CDR3 DNA is TGTGCCAGCGGTGGCCGGACAAAAAACACA. As protein: CASGGRTKNT. The whole CDR3 reads CASGGRTKNTEVFF.

This clone was seen only a few times. Gene names are the mouse ones. The DNA ends 4 residues before the CDR3 does, and the rest of the CDR3 is filled in from the germline J gene. The chain has TRBV17 and TRBJ2-4, with no clear D. Trimming pared 7 bases from V and 0 bases from J, leaving 2 bases between. Germline CDR1 is MNHDT and CDR2 is YYDKIL. The CDR3 has 11 residues. The CDR3 bases that were read are TGTGCTAGCAAGAGTCAAAAC. Amino acids: CASKSQN. The CDR3 in full is CASKSQNTLYF. Full variable domain (remainder filled in from reference TRBV17 and TRBJ2-4): DTTVKQNPRYKLARVGKPVNLICSQTMNHDTMYWYQKKPNQAPKLLLFYYDKILNREADTFEKFQSSRPNNSFCSLYIGSAGLEYSAMYLCASKSQNTLYFGAGTRLSVL.

This clone was detected only a few times. Here the gene names and germline are mouse. The CDR3 end falls 4 residues outside the read, so it is completed with the germline J gene. V usage is TRBV13-3 and J usage is TRBJ1-2, with unresolved D. V was clipped by 4 bases and J by 1 base, with 5 bases between them. Germline V lookup: CDR1 NNHDY, CDR2 SYVADS. CDR3 length equals 12 residues. The CDR3 here is CASSQQNSDYTF. The DNA read from the CDR3 is TGTGCCAGCAGTCAACAAAACTCC.

This clone was seen a handful of times. Gene names denote mouse genes. The read ends 4 residues early relative to the CDR3; the germline J gene fills the gap. This sequence joins TRBV16 and TRBJ2-1; 10 positions match TRBD2. The CDR3 is 14 amino acids. In germline, CDR1 is SGHSA, CDR2 FRNQAP. The CDR3 protein is CASSSSGGAPEQFF. The sequenced CDR3 bases are TGTGCAAGCAGCTCATCTGGGGGGGCGCCT.

As concerns this clone: All gene names here are mouse names. The read gets to within 4 residues of the CDR3 end, and the germline J gene fills in the rest. The rearrangement links TRBV13-3 to TRBJ2-7, with 8 nucleotides matching TRBD1. The CDR3 contains 15 residues. After removal of 1 base from V and 3 bases from J, the junction contained 6 bases not matched to a gene. Germline CDR1 is NNHDY and CDR2 is SYVADS. CDR3 protein: CASSDRPGGRYEQYF. The part of the CDR3 DNA that was read is TGTGCCAGCAGTGATCGGCCAGGGGGCCGCTAT.

There are a few counts of this clone. The genes and germline here are from mouse. The read ends 4 residues before the CDR3 terminus; that terminus is restored from the germline J gene. This sequence joins TRBV13-1 and TRBJ2-7, with 9 nucleotides matching TRBD2. This CDR3 has 13 amino acids. CDR1 and CDR2 (germline): NSHNY, SYGAGN. The CDR3 here is CANSRDWDYEQYF. The sequenced CDR3 bases are TGTGCCAATTCCCGGGACTGGGATTAT.

The sample holds a few counts of this clone. The genes and germline here are from mouse. Read coverage stops 4 residues before the CDR3 terminus; the germline J gene supplies the remainder. The rearrangement joins TRBV29 to TRBJ2-5; D is undetermined. Per germline, CDR1 MSHET and CDR2 SYDVDS. V lost 6 bases and J lost 3, with 10 bases in between. This CDR3 region has 13 residues. The sequenced part of the CDR3 DNA is TGTGCTAGCAGCGACATAATACAAGAC. It translates to CASSDIIQD. The entire CDR3 sequence reads CASSDIIQDTQYF.

Note on this clone: The listed genes are named as in mouse. With the read ending 4 residues before the CDR3 end, the germline J gene is used to fill in that end. The chain joins TRBV17 to TRBJ2-5; D gene unclear. Per the germline V gene, CDR1 is MNHDT and CDR2 is YYDKIL. V was pared by 3 bases and J by 2 bases, with 6 bases between. CDR3 length: 13 residues. The part of the CDR3 DNA that was read is TGTGCTAGCAGTAGTAGTTTCCAAGAC. Encoded protein: CASSSSFQD. The CDR3, in full, reads CASSSSFQDTQYF.

This clone appeared a few times. Gene names and germline match the mouse. The sequence runs out 4 residues before the end of the CDR3; the remainder is reconstructed from the germline J gene. The chain carries TRBV13-2 and TRBJ2-1, with 10 bases lining up with TRBD1. CDR3 length: 15 residues. CDR1 and CDR2 from the germline V gene are NNHNN and SYGAGS (reference sequence). V shed 6 bases, J shed 3 bases, and the junction held 6 bases outside the gene matches. The chain's CDR3 is CASDRDRGIYAEQFF. Incomplete CDR3 DNA: TGTGCCAGCGACCGGGACAGGGGAATCTATGCT.

In its sample, this clone was seen a few times. Mouse gene names and germline throughout. Coverage ceases 4 residues before the CDR3 finishes, and the germline J gene fills in the end. The rearrangement joins TRBV3 to TRBJ2-5, with D possibly being TRBD1 (6 bases). V lost 0 bases to trimming and J lost 2 bases, with 9 bases between them. Germline loops: CDR1 SNHLY, CDR2 FYNGKV (reference sequence). The CDR3 spans 15 residues. CDR3 sequence reads: CASSLAGTIQDTQYF. CDR3 bases read: TGTGCCAGCAGCTTAGCCGGGACAATCCAAGAC.

This clone was observed a handful of times. Gene names denote mouse genes. The observed sequence ends 4 residues before the CDR3 terminus, with the missing tail filled in from the germline J gene. The chain is built from TRBV1 and TRBJ2-3, with TRBD2 matching over 10 bases. The CDR3 spans 15 residues. V shed 6 bases and J 2 bases; nucleotides not matched to a gene: 5. Germline V gene sequence: CDR1 NSQYPW, CDR2 LRSPGD (reference sequence). The CDR3 sequence is CTCSPGTGAAETLYF. The part of the CDR3 DNA that was read is TGCACCTGCAGCCCCGGGACTGGGGCTGCAGAA.

This clone showed up just a few times. The gene names here belong to mouse. The read ends 4 residues shy of where the CDR3 ends; the end is completed using the germline J gene. J is TRBJ2-2 and V is TRBV13-2; 10 bases are a match to TRBD1. V gave up 5 bases and J gave up 2 bases; unmatched junction bases: 3. The CDR3 loop spans 15 amino acids. In germline, CDR1 is NNHNN, CDR2 SYGAGS (reference sequence). The sequenced CDR3 bases are TGTGCCAGCGGGGGGACAGGGGACAACACCGGG. It specifies CASGGTGDNTG. In full, the CDR3 is CASGGTGDNTGQLYF.

As for this clone: The listed genes are named as in mouse. The read falls 4 residues short of the CDR3 end, and the missing part is taken from the germline J gene. V and J are TRBV19 and TRBJ2-1, with 7 bases lining up with TRBD2. This CDR3 has 14 residues. Germline lookup yields CDR1 FNHDT and CDR2 SITEND (reference sequence). Trimming at V came to 2 bases and at J to 6 bases, leaving 5 bases not matched to a gene. Partial CDR3 DNA: TGTGCCAGCAGTATCCCTGGGGGTCTTGCT. This gives the protein CASSIPGGLA. The whole CDR3 is CASSIPGGLAEQFF.

A word on this clone: The gene names here belong to mouse. The read comes to an end 4 residues before the CDR3 does, leaving the germline J gene to fill in the end. The rearrangement joins TRBV13-3 to TRBJ2-5; possible D gene TRBD1, 5 bases. Germline V gene sequence: CDR1 NNHDY, CDR2 SYVADS. The CDR3 runs to 12 residues. The sequenced part of the CDR3 DNA is TGTGCCAGCAGCCCCCAGGGAGAC. It is translated as CASSPQGD. The full CDR3 protein reads CASSPQGDTQYF. Full variable domain (missing parts from reference TRBV13-3 and TRBJ2-5): EAAVTQSPRSKVAVTGGKVTLSCHQTNNHDYMYWYRQDTGHGLRLIHYSYVADSTEKGDIPDGYKASRPSQENFSLILELASLSQTAVYFCASSPQGDTQYFGPGTRLLVL.

This clone showed up just a few times. The gene symbols are mouse symbols. The sequenced fragment ends 4 residues before the CDR3 boundary, so the rest is inferred from the germline J gene. Other nucleotide sequences in the sample specify the same CDR3. The gene calls are TRBV13-1 and TRBJ2-4, with D hard to call. The germline CDR1 and CDR2 sequences are NSHNY and SYGAGN. CDR3 length: 12 amino acids. The CDR3 here is CASSGTENTLYF. Incomplete CDR3 DNA: TGTGCCAGCAGTGGAACAGAAAAC.

This clone was found a few times. Gene names and germline refer to mouse. The read comes to an end 4 residues before the CDR3 does, leaving the germline J gene to fill in the end. This rearrangement joins TRBV13-3 to TRBJ2-5; no clear D gene. Trimming cost V 0 bases and J 2 bases, with 7 bases left between them. From germline, CDR1 is NNHDY and CDR2 SYVADS. CDR3 length equals 14 residues. CDR3 bases read: TGTGCCAGCAGTGATGCTAGGTTCCAAGAC. Translation gives CASSDARFQD. The CDR3 in full is CASSDARFQDTQYF.

At least ten counts were recorded for this clone. The gene names given are mouse names. The read gets to within 4 residues of the CDR3 end, and the germline J gene fills in the rest. Other DNA sequences in this specimen translate into the identical CDR3. The rearrangement links TRBV13-1 to TRBJ1-2, with TRBD1 as a possible D gene (5 bases). Per germline, CDR1 NSHNY and CDR2 SYGAGN. The ends were cut back, 2 bases at V and 0 bases at J, with 8 bases in the middle. This CDR3 spans 14 amino acids. This chain's CDR3 is CASSEGGANSDYTF. CDR3 bases read: TGTGCCAGCAGTGAGGGGGGGGCAAACTCC.

As to this clone: Gene names refer to mouse genes. The read comes to an end 4 residues before the CDR3 does, leaving the germline J gene to fill in the end. This chain links TRBV19 with TRBJ1-1, with D perhaps matching TRBD1 (5 bases). This CDR3 region has 14 residues. V was pared by 3 bases and J by 3 bases, with 12 bases between. Per the germline V gene, CDR1 is FNHDT and CDR2 is SITEND (reference sequence). Incomplete CDR3 DNA: TGTGCCAGCAGTAAAACCAGGGAGGACACA. Protein sequence: CASSKTREDT. The CDR3 in full is CASSKTREDTEVFF.

This clone was observed a handful of times. The listed genes are named as in mouse. The read ends 4 residues early relative to the CDR3; the germline J gene fills the gap. The chain joins TRBV1 to TRBJ2-7; D not certain. The CDR3 is 11 amino acids. Trimming removed 6 bases at V and 3 bases at J, with 6 bases between. Germline values: CDR1 NSQYPW, CDR2 LRSPGD (reference sequence). The sequenced CDR3 bases are TGCACCTGCAGCAGACTCTAT. Encoded protein: CTCSRLY. The full-length CDR3 reads as CTCSRLYEQYF.

On this clone: Mouse germline and gene names are used. The sequence runs out 4 residues before the end of the CDR3; the remainder is reconstructed from the germline J gene. The chain has TRBV13-2 and TRBJ1-1; tentatively, D is TRBD1 (5 bases). The CDR3 extends over 13 amino acids. CDR1 and CDR2 from the germline V gene are NNHNN and SYGAGS (reference sequence). The CDR3 sequence: CASGDAWGGEVFF. The DNA read from the CDR3 is TGTGCCAGCGGTGATGCCTGGGGGGGA.

This clone was picked up a small number of times. The listed genes are named as in mouse. The same CDR3 arises from other DNA sequences in this sample as well. The CDR3: CASSLGLGDEQYF. The sequenced CDR3 bases are TGTGCCAGCAGCCTCGGACTGGGGGAT. V usage is TRBV5 and J usage is TRBJ2-7; the match to TRBD2 covers 10 bases. The sequenced fragment ends 4 residues before the CDR3 boundary, so the rest is inferred from the germline J gene. The CDR3 contains 13 residues. CDR1 and CDR2 (germline): LGHNA, YNLKQL (reference sequence).

The sample holds many counts of this clone. Any gene name here is a mouse gene name. The read halts 4 residues ahead of the CDR3 end, with the missing end drawn from the germline J gene. J is TRBJ2-3 and V is TRBV1; D is possibly TRBD1 (5 bases). V was shortened by 1 base and J by 1 base, with 12 bases between the two germline ends. Germline CDR1 reads NSQYPW; CDR2 reads LRSPGD (reference sequence). The CDR3 contains 16 residues. The CDR3 spells CTCSAGRRGGAETLYF. The part of the CDR3 DNA that was read is TGCACCTGCAGTGCAGGCAGAAGAGGGGGTGCAGAA. Full variable domain (outside the CDR3, taken from reference TRBV1 and TRBJ2-3): VTLLEQNPRWRLVPRGQAVNLRCILKNSQYPWMSWYQQDLQKQLQWLFTLRSPGDKEVKSLPGADYLATRVTDTELRLQVANMSQGRTLYCTCSAGRRGGAETLYFGSGTRLTVL.

This clone was seen only a few times. Germline and genes: mouse. The missing CDR3 end, 4 residues past where the read stops, is filled in from the germline J gene. The chain is built from TRBV13-1 and TRBJ2-7, with 8 bases lining up with TRBD1. Germline V CDR1 and CDR2: NSHNY, SYGAGN. After removal of 5 bases from V and 0 bases from J, the junction contained 1 base not matched to a gene. This CDR3 is 13 amino acids long. CDR3 sequence reads: CASRQGDSYEQYF. CDR3 DNA (partial): TGTGCCAGCAGACAGGGGGACTCCTAT.

This clone turned up a few times. Mouse names are used for the genes. The missing CDR3 end, 4 residues past where the read stops, is filled in from the germline J gene. The same CDR3 is also encoded by other DNA sequences in this sample. J is TRBJ2-5 and V is TRBV1; TRBD2 is a possible D gene (5 bases). CDR3 length: 14 amino acids. Deletions cut 0 bases from V and 2 bases from J, with 6 bases between. Germline V CDR1 and CDR2: NSQYPW, LRSPGD (reference sequence). The CDR3 DNA, read in part, is TGCACCTGCAGTGCAGAGCTGGGCCAAGAC. Residues: CTCSAELGQD. The complete CDR3 reads CTCSAELGQDTQYF.

With regard to this clone: Any gene name here is a mouse gene name. The read falls 4 residues short of the CDR3 end, and the missing part is taken from the germline J gene. Other nucleotide sequences in the sample specify the same CDR3. This chain connects TRBV19 to TRBJ1-2; TRBD1 might be the D (5 bases). The CDR3 has 14 residues. The V end lost 2 bases, the J end lost 0 bases, and 8 bases lay between the germline ends. Germline lookup yields CDR1 FNHDT and CDR2 SITEND (reference sequence). Incomplete CDR3 DNA: TGTGCCAGCAGTATCCGGGGGGCAAACTCC. Amino acid sequence: CASSIRGANS. In full, the CDR3 is CASSIRGANSDYTF.

This clone was counted a few times. The genes and germline here are from mouse. The read ends 4 residues shy of where the CDR3 ends; the end is completed using the germline J gene. The chain employs TRBV29 and TRBJ2-7; 9 bases are shared with TRBD1. There are 15 residues in the CDR3. Germline lookup yields CDR1 MSHET and CDR2 SYDVDS. CDR3 amino acids: CASSRAGTGRDEQYF. The sequenced part of the CDR3 DNA is TGTGCTAGCAGTCGCGCCGGGACAGGGAGGGAT.

For this clone: Mouse germline and gene names are used. Read data end 4 residues before the CDR3 end; the end is taken from the germline J gene. Other DNA sequences in this specimen translate into the identical CDR3. V gene TRBV19 combines with J gene TRBJ2-7; 7 bases are shared with TRBD1. Germline CDR1 FNHDT, CDR2 SITEND (reference sequence). This CDR3 comprises 12 residues. The CDR3 is CASSRQGYEQYF. CDR3 DNA, as far as it was read: TGTGCCAGCAGCCGACAGGGATAT.